The clone carrying this T cell receptor (beta chain) has more than one count but fewer than ten. Antigen: not known. The data were taken from a study of cytomegalovirus exposure and HLA in healthy donors. 13 Jbeta primers and 60 Vbeta primers were used for the PCR. Sequencing was performed with immunoSEQ multiplex PCR; in TCRdb, only in-frame clones are kept and a portion is missing. Among 100,000 or so clones listed, about three quarters were seen once. Study-level points and caveats: Presence/absence analyses took donor sequencing depth as roughly uniform. Some V segments (TRBV6-2 and TRBV6-3 among them) were excluded as indistinguishable. Most TCR sequences proved rare, with some public TCRs found in many donors. A later analysis linked around 17,000 TCR beta sequences to HLA alleles at 0.05 false discovery rate.

Germline trimming cut 4 bases from V and 2 bases from J; bases unmatched to any gene: 3. CDR1 and CDR2 from the germline V gene are SQVTM and ANQGSEA. The CDR3 is 13 residues long. Input material: PBMCs. The sequence came from a woman in her thirties or forties in good health and CMV-seropositive. V gene TRBV29-1 combines with J gene TRBJ1-2; 8 bases fit TRBD1. The CDR3 sequence: CSVATGENYGYTF. CDR3 sequence (DNA): TGCAGCGTTGCGACAGGGGAAAACTATGGCTACACCTTC.